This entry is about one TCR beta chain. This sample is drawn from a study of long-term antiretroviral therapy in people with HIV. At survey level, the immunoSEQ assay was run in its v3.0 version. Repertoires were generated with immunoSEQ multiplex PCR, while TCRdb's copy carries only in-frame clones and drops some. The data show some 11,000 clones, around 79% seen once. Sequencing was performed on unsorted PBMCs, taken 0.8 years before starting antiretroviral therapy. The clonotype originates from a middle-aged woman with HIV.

The DNA for the CDR3 is TGTGCCAGCTGGCCCGGGGGCGCGTTCAACACCATATATTTT. This codes for CASWPGGAFNTIYF. This rearrangement joins TRBV19 to TRBJ1-3, with D possibly being TRBD1 (6 bases). Germline CDR1 and CDR2: LNHDA and SQIVND (reference sequence). The V and J ends lost 9 bases and 7 bases respectively, with 19 bases between them. The CDR3 covers 14 residues.